This T cell receptor beta chain was sequenced for a study of spatial heterogeneity in lung cancer. Indicated time point: blood at routine non-recurrence follow-up after resection. TCRdb re-derived calls from the 5' RACE reads in MiXCR, one entry per CDR3 protein. The data hold about 94,000 distinct CDR3 sequences, with approximately 19% observed a single time. The CDR3 length is 17 residues. Germline V CDR1 and CDR2: LGHDT, YNNKEL (reference sequence). With 0 bases removed from V and 5 bases from J, the gap between germline ends came to 17 bases. The gene calls are TRBV3-1 and TRBJ2-1; the D gene is possibly TRBD2 (6 bases). This clonotype originated in a male donor with early-stage non-small cell lung cancer. Sequences were derived from PBMCs, sampled at follow-up. CDR3 in amino acids: CASSQDLGPWRDNEQFF. The CDR3 nucleotides read TGTGCCAGCAGCCAAGATCTAGGTCCCTGGAGGGACAATGAGCAGTTCTTC.